Below, one T cell receptor (beta chain) is given with its context. Its antigen is not identified. This entry comes from a study of PD-L1 blockade in urothelial cancer. The sample's time point: pretreatment peripheral blood. Per patient, between 1 and 8 samples were collected at pretreatment and on-treatment time points. The CDR3 is made up of 15 amino acids. V lost 3 bases, J lost 4 bases, and 16 bases lay in between. Per germline, CDR1 MNHNS and CDR2 SASEGT. Overall study findings and caveats: Pretreatment TCR clonality in blood under the median foretold superior survival. Durable-benefit patients showed greater tumor-associated blood clone expansion at 3 weeks.

Measured with immunoSEQ multiplex PCR; TCRdb has only the in-frame clones, and not every one. The top ten hold 14% to 15% of the sample, which has tens of thousands of clones, around 88% seen once. The rearrangement uses TRBV6-1 and TRBJ2-7, with no clear D. The starting material was PBMCs, obtained around atezolizumab (anti-PD-L1) treatment. The receptor was isolated from an older woman with urothelial cancer. For the CDR3, the DNA is TGTGCCAGCAGTGACTCCCCTCTTCTAAAGTACGAGCAGTACTTC. Its translation: CASSDSPLLKYEQYF.